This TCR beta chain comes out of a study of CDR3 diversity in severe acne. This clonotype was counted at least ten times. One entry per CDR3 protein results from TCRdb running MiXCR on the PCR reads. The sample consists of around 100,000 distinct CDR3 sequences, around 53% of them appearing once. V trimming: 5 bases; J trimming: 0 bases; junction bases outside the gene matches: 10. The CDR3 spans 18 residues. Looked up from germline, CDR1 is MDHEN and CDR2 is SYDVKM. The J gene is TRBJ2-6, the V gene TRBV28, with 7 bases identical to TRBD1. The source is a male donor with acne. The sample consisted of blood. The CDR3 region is CASSQTGTDLSGANVLTF. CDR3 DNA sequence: TGTGCCAGCAGTCAAACCGGGACAGACCTCTCTGGGGCCAACGTCCTGACTTTC.